These T cell receptor beta chains were read from a single sample in a study of Graves' ophthalmopathy and Graves' hyperthyroidism. TCRdb passed the multiplex PCR reads through MiXCR, listing each CDR3 protein once. The table has roughly 500,000 distinct CDR3 sequences, around 14% seen once. Specimen: blood. The receptor source for this set is a woman aged 25 to 39 with Graves' ophthalmopathy. The CDR3 runs from the conserved cysteine through the conserved F or W. The D gene is left open where the match is weak. Size tells how often a clone was seen (once, few, many) or the class of an expanded clone, and some rows leave it out.

clone size,J gene,D gene,V gene,CDR3 DNA,CDR3 protein
many,TRBJ1-2,NA,TRBV12-3/TRBV12-4,TGTGCCAGCAGTTTCGCGGGGGTGTCAGGCTACACCTTC,CASSFAGVSGYTF
many,TRBJ2-5,TRBD2,TRBV2,TGTGCCAGCAGTGGGGGCCTAGCGGCCCAGTACTTC,CASSGGLAAQYF
many,TRBJ1-1,NA,TRBV9,TGTGCCAGCAGCGTAGATGGGGGGAACACTGAAGCTTTCTTT,CASSVDGGNTEAFF
few,TRBJ2-5,TRBD2,TRBV5-1,TGCGCCAGCAGCTTGGGACTAGCGCGCCAAGAGACCCAGTACTTC,CASSLGLARQETQYF
many,TRBJ1-2,NA,TRBV4-1,TGCGCCAGCAGCCAAGATGCCAGGGTAGGGTATGGCTACACCTTC,CASSQDARVGYGYTF
many,TRBJ1-1,TRBD1,TRBV12-3/TRBV12-4,TGTGCCAGCAGCAGATCAAACACAGGGGCGGTCACTGAAGCTTTCTTT,CASSRSNTGAVTEAFF
few,TRBJ1-5,NA,TRBV5-1,TGCGCCAGCAGCTTGGAGGGAAAGGGTCAGCCCCAGCATTTT,CASSLEGKGQPQHF
NA,TRBJ2-7,NA,TRBV12-3/TRBV12-4,TGTGCCAGTAGCAATTGGCAGGGTTACGAGCAGTACTTC,CASSNWQGYEQYF
NA,TRBJ1-2,TRBD1,TRBV12-3/TRBV12-4,TGTGCCAGCAGTTTAGCGAGGGACAGGGTTATGACGAATGGCTACACCTTC,CASSLARDRVMTNGYTF
many,TRBJ2-6,NA,TRBV15,TGTGCCACCAGCAGAGATGAGGCAGGGGCCCTCTCTGGGGCCAACGTCCTGACTTTC,CATSRDEAGALSGANVLTF
many,TRBJ2-5,NA,TRBV7-8,TGTGCCAGCAGCTTAGATTTGAAGGGTGGAGAGACCCAGTACTTC,CASSLDLKGGETQYF
few,TRBJ2-4,TRBD2,TRBV3-1,TGTGCCAGCAGCCAACATAGCGGGAGTTTAGCCAAAAACATTCAGTACTTC,CASSQHSGSLAKNIQYF
few,TRBJ2-5,TRBD2,TRBV6-5,TGTGCCAGCACATCCTCAGCGGGGGCACAAGAGACCCAGTACTTC,CASTSSAGAQETQYF
NA,TRBJ1-6,NA,TRBV14,TGTGCCAGCAGCGACGAGCAGGGTGCTTTGGGTTCACCCCTCCACTTT,CASSDEQGALGSPLHF
NA,TRBJ1-5,NA,TRBV18,TGTGCCAGCTCACCAGACCACCGCCAGCCCCAGCATTTT,CASSPDHRQPQHF
NA,TRBJ1-2,TRBD1,TRBV30,TGTGCCTGGACCGCAGGGGGCGGGGAGGGCTATGGCCACACCTTC,CAWTAGGGEGYGHTF
NA,TRBJ1-1,NA,TRBV20-1,TGCAGTGCTAGAGACAACTCAGCCTACCCCCCACCTGAAGCTTTCTTT,CSARDNSAYPPPEAFF
many,TRBJ2-5,NA,TRBV12-3/TRBV12-4,TGTGCCACTCAAAGGGGGGGTTGGGAGACCCAGTACTTC,CATQRGGWETQYF
NA,TRBJ2-7,NA,TRBV20-1,TGCAGTGCTAGAGGCAGGGTCTCCTACGAGCAGTACTTC,CSARGRVSYEQYF
many,TRBJ2-7,NA,TRBV20-1,TGCAGTGCTAGGCATACTAGGACCCTCTACGAGCAGTACTTC,CSARHTRTLYEQYF
many,TRBJ1-6,NA,TRBV7-2,TGTGCCAGCAGCACCCTCGACAGCCACAATTCACCCCTCCACTTT,CASSTLDSHNSPLHF
many,TRBJ1-1,NA,TRBV19,TGTGCCAGTAGTATGGGCAGGGGAAGAACTGAAGCTTTCTTT,CASSMGRGRTEAFF
many,TRBJ2-5,TRBD2,TRBV6-5,TGTGCCAGCAGTTACTCCCCCCTAGCGGGAGATCGAGAGACCCAGTACTTC,CASSYSPLAGDRETQYF
many,TRBJ1-5,NA,TRBV6-1,TGTGCCAGCAGTGAAGACGGAGCCCAGCCCCAGCATTTT,CASSEDGAQPQHF
many,TRBJ1-3,NA,TRBV29-1,TGCAGCGTTGAAGAAAACACCATATATTTT,CSVEENTIYF
many,TRBJ2-6,NA,TRBV24-1,TGTGCCACCATTAGAGCTGTTAAAGGGTTTTGGTGCTCTGGGGCCAACGTCCTGACTTTC,CATIRAVKGFWCSGANVLTF
many,TRBJ2-5,NA,TRBV11-1,TGTGCCAGCAGCTTAGTACCGGCAGGGCTGGACCAGTACTTC,CASSLVPAGLDQYF
many,TRBJ1-6,TRBD1,TRBV4-1,TGCGCCAGCAGCCAACCACGGGACAGGGGTTCACCCCTCCACTTT,CASSQPRDRGSPLHF
many,TRBJ2-7,NA,TRBV20-1,TGCAGTGCTAGAGGTGGCTACGAGCAGTACTTC,CSARGGYEQYF
many,TRBJ1-2,TRBD1,TRBV27,TGTGCCAGCAGATTTATCGGGCCGGACAGGGGAGGCTACACCTTC,CASRFIGPDRGGYTF
many,TRBJ2-7,TRBD1,TRBV29-1,TGCAGCGTTGAAGAGTCACAGGGGGACTCCTACGAGCAGTACTTC,CSVEESQGDSYEQYF
NA,TRBJ2-7,TRBD1,TRBV7-8,TGTGCCAGCAGCTTCGGGACAGGTCACATCACCTACGAGCAGTACTTC,CASSFGTGHITYEQYF
many,TRBJ1-6,TRBD1,TRBV6-4,TGTGCCAGCAGTCGGGACAGGGATAATTCACCCCTCCACTTT,CASSRDRDNSPLHF
many,TRBJ2-7,TRBD2,TRBV30,TGTGCCTCCGAACGGGGGGGATCCTACGAGCAGTACTTC,CASERGGSYEQYF
many,TRBJ1-2,NA,TRBV15,TGTGCCACCAGCAAGGATCCGCAGTCCGGCTACACCTTC,CATSKDPQSGYTF
many,TRBJ2-7,NA,TRBV20-1,TGCAGTGCTAGAGATAACTACGAGCAGTACTTC,CSARDNYEQYF
many,TRBJ2-7,TRBD2,TRBV20-1,TGCAGTGCTATAGCGGGAGGGAGGAACGAGCAGTACTTC,CSAIAGGRNEQYF
once,TRBJ2-5,NA,TRBV7-2,TGTGCCAGCAGCTTAGTACAGAGGAGAGAGGAGACCCAGTACTTC,CASSLVQRREETQYF
many,TRBJ2-7,TRBD1,TRBV4-1,TGCGCCAGCAGCCTTATCGCAGGACAGGCCTCCTACGAGCAGTACTTC,CASSLIAGQASYEQYF
few,TRBJ2-7,NA,TRBV27,TGTGCCAGCAGTTTTTTCGGCAGGGCCGTCTACGAGCAGTACTTC,CASSFFGRAVYEQYF
many,TRBJ2-5,TRBD1,TRBV27,TGTGCCAGCAGCTCCAGGGGGCGGGAGACCCAGTACTTC,CASSSRGRETQYF
many,TRBJ2-5,TRBD1,TRBV7-9,TGTGCCAGCAGCTCACAGGACAGGGGGGCTGAAGAGACCCAGTACTTC,CASSSQDRGAEETQYF
many,TRBJ1-2,TRBD1,TRBV28,TGTGCCAGCATGTCCGGGACAGTCGTCTATGGCTACACCTTC,CASMSGTVVYGYTF
many,TRBJ2-2,TRBD1,TRBV12-3/TRBV12-4,TGTGCCAGCAGTCACGACAGGGGTCCGAACACCGGGGAGCTGTTTTTT,CASSHDRGPNTGELFF
many,TRBJ2-7,NA,TRBV11-1,TGTGCCAGCAGCTTTGGCGCATTGGGGTTCGAGCAGTACTTC,CASSFGALGFEQYF
many,TRBJ1-5,NA,TRBV28,TGTGCCGTTCAGGATAGCAATCAGCCCCAGCATTTT,CAVQDSNQPQHF
many,TRBJ1-3,NA,TRBV12-3/TRBV12-4,TGTGCCAGCAGAACCTACTTTGGCTCTGGAAACACCATATATTTT,CASRTYFGSGNTIYF
many,TRBJ2-5,NA,TRBV30,TGTGCCTGGACCCTTACAGGGTGGGAGACCCAGTACTTC,CAWTLTGWETQYF
many,TRBJ1-1,NA,TRBV24-1,TGTGCCACCAGTTCGGCAGGTGGAAACACTGAAGCTTTCTTT,CATSSAGGNTEAFF
many,TRBJ1-2,NA,TRBV6-1,TGTGCCACCAGACGAGGGAATGGCTACACCTTC,CATRRGNGYTF
many,TRBJ1-1,NA,TRBV12-3/TRBV12-4,TGTGCCAGCAGCCTCGAGGTGGGCGCTGAAGCTTTCTTT,CASSLEVGAEAFF
many,TRBJ1-3,NA,TRBV28,TGTGCCAGCAAGGGTAGAGGAAACACCATATATTTT,CASKGRGNTIYF
NA,TRBJ1-5,TRBD1,TRBV6-1,TGTGCCAGCAGGCCCGCAGGGGGTAGGCAGCCCCAGCATTTT,CASRPAGGRQPQHF
many,TRBJ2-2,NA,TRBV6-1,TGTGCCAGCCAGGGGGGAGGGGACACCGGGGAGCTGTTTTTT,CASQGGGDTGELFF
many,TRBJ2-5,NA,TRBV6-2/TRBV6-3,TGTGCCAGCAGTTACTCAGGGGGAGGGCCGGAGACCCAGTACTTC,CASSYSGGGPETQYF